This TCR beta chain was identified during a study of radiotherapy plus CTLA-4 blockade in lung cancer. Findings and limits, study-wide: In blood, after radiotherapy plus ipilimumab, tumor-derived TCR clones expanded.

As for this clone: What it binds is unknown.

The CDR3 is 13 amino acids. Only in-frame clones appear in the TCRdb table, and some are missing; sequencing was by immunoSEQ multiplex PCR. The sample holds around 53,000 clones, less than 90% seen once. V usage is TRBV21-1 and J usage is TRBJ2-7; TRBD2 reflects the table's D call only, with no check against the DNA. TRBV21-1 is described as a pseudogene. This TCR was recovered from a human donor with non-small cell lung cancer that progressed on radiotherapy plus ipilimumab. Some clones in this sample may be carry-over from other donors' samples. Sequenced here: peripheral blood, sampled from a patient treated with radiotherapy plus ipilimumab. CDR3 in amino acids: CASNKRIPYEQYF. CDR3 in DNA: TGTGCCAGCAACAAGAGGATACCCTACGAGCAGTACTTC.